There are a few counts of the clone carrying this T cell receptor (beta chain). These data come from a study of blood T cell repertoires in COVID-19. Study-level background: Samples of COVID-19 (acute and convalescent) were obtained from the United States, Italy and Spain. T cells, B-cell-depleted T cells, or PBMCs provided the cDNA or gDNA that served as material.

Original processing methods: Nucleated cell counts were estimated from reference gene primer amplification. Sequencing was performed with immunoSEQ multiplex PCR; in TCRdb, only in-frame clones are kept and a portion is missing. For V, J and clone size, that table is used; D and trimming come from the DNA. The sample contains roughly 250,000 clones, 80% to 85% of which appear only once. Germline lookup yields CDR1 SGHRS and CDR2 YFSETQ. V shed 2 bases and J shed 2 bases, with 8 bases lying between them. This CDR3 has 14 residues. The origin of this receptor is a man aged 45 to 65 with active or convalescent COVID-19. The sample taken for sequencing was peripheral blood. The chain has TRBV5-1 and TRBJ1-5, with D perhaps matching TRBD1 (6 bases). The CDR3 DNA reads TGCGCCAGCAGCTTAGCAGGGGGCAATCAGCCCCAGCATTTT. Amino acid sequence: CASSLAGGNQPQHF.